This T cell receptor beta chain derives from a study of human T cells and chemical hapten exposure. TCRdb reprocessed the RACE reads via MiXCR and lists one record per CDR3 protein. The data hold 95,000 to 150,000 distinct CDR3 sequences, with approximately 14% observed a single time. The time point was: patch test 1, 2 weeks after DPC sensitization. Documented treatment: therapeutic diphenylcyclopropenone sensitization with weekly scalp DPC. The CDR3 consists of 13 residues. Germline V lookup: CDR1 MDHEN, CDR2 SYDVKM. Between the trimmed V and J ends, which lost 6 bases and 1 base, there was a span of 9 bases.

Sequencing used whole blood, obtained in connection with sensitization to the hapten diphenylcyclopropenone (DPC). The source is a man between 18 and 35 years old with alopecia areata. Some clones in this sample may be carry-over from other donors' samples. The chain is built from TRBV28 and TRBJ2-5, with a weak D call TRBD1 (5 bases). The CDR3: CASSRVSQETQYF. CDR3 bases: TGTGCCAGCAGCAGGGTTTCCCAAGAGACCCAGTACTTC.